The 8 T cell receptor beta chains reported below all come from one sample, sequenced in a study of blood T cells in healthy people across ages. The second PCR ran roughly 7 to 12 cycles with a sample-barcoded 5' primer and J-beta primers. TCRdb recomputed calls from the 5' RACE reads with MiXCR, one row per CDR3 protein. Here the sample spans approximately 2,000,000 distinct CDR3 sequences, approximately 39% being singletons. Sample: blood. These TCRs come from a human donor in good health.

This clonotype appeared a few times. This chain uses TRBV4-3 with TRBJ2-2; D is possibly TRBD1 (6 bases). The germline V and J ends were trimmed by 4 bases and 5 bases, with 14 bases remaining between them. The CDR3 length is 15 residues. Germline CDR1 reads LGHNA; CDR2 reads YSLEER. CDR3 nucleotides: TGCGCCAGCAGCCCAGGGGAAGGGTGGACCGGGGAGCTGTTTTTT. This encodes CASSPGEGWTGELFF.

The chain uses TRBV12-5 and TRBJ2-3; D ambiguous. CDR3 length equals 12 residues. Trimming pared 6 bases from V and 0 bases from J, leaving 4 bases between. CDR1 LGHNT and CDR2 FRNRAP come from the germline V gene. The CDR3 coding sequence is TGTGCTAGTGGCCCGAGCACAGATACGCAGTATTTT. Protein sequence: CASGPSTDTQYF.

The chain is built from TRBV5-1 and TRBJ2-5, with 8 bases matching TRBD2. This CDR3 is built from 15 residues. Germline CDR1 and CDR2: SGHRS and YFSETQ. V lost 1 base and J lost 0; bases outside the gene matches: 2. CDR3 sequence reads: CASSLIAGHQETQYF. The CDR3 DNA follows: TGCGCCAGCAGCTTGATAGCGGGACACCAAGAGACCCAGTACTTC.

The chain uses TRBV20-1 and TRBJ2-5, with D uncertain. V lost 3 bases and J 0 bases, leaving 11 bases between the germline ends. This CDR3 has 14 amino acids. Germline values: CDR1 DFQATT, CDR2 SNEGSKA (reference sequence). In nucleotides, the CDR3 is TGCAGTGCTAGTTACCGGCATAACCAAGAGACCCAGTACTTC. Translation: CSASYRHNQETQYF.

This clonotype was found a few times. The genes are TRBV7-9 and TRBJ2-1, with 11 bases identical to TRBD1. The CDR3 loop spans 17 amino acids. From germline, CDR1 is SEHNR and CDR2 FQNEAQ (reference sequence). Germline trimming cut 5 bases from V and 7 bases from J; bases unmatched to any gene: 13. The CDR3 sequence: CASSPLSGTGGKNEQFF. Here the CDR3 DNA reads TGTGCCAGCAGCCCCCTCAGCGGGACAGGGGGTAAAAATGAGCAGTTCTTC.

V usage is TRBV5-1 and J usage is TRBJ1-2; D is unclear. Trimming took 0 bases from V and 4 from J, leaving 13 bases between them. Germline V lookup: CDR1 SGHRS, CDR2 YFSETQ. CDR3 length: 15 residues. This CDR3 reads CASSLAGRSSYGYTF. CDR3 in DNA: TGCGCCAGCAGCTTGGCCGGGCGGAGCAGCTATGGCTACACCTTC.

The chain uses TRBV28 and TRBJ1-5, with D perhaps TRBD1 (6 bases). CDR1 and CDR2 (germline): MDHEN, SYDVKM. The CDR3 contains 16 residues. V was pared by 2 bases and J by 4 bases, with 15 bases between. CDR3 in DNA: TGTGCCAGCAGTTTAGGGCCGGGACACGCTAATCAGCCCCAGCATTTT. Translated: CASSLGPGHANQPQHF.

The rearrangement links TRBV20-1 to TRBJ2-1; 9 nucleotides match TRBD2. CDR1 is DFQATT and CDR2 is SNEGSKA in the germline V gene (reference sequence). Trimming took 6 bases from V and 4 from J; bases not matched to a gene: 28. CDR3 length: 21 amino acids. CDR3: CSAIIGTVTLAGAEAYNEQFF. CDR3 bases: TGCAGTGCAATAATTGGGACCGTGACTTTAGCGGGGGCCGAAGCATACAATGAGCAGTTCTTC.